This TCR beta chain was profiled in a study of response to subunit inactivated influenza vaccine. Germline V lookup: CDR1 DFQATT, CDR2 SNEGSKA (reference sequence). Trimming left V 1 base short and J 0 bases short, with 6 bases between. The CDR3 length is 14 residues. Study-wide points: Authors suggested seasonal influenza vaccinations each recruit few new T cells.

TCRdb independently ran MiXCR on the RT-PCR reads; one entry per CDR3 protein. The sample contains some 500,000 distinct CDR3 sequences, approximately 15% of which appear only once. For this clonotype: What it binds is not known.

The chain uses TRBV20-1 and TRBJ1-4; D ambiguous. This sequence originates from a man in his fifties or sixties who received an inactivated influenza vaccine. The sequences come from CD4+ T cells sorted from PBMCs, collected 23 to 25 months after vaccination. The CDR3 DNA reads as TGCAGTGCTAGAGGCAGAGCAACTAATGAAAAACTGTTTTTT. Protein sequence: CSARGRATNEKLFF.